This passage covers 23 T cell receptor beta chains from one sample sequenced in a study of control samples from healthy donors and cancer patients. TCRdb's copy holds only in-frame clones and misses some; the assay was immunoSEQ multiplex PCR. The sample holds 95,000 to 150,000 clones, 85% to 95% seen once. Sequenced sample: PBMCs. The receptors were sampled from a man aged 80 or over with head and neck cancer.

The rearrangement uses TRBV7-2 and TRBJ2-7; D remains ambiguous. The CDR3 spans 12 residues. Per germline, CDR1 SGHTA and CDR2 FQGNSA. The ends were cut back, 1 base at V and 5 bases at J, with 6 bases in the middle. The CDR3 region is CASSLVYHEQYF. The CDR3 nucleotides are TGTGCCAGCAGCTTAGTTTACCACGAGCAGTACTTC.

V gene TRBV6-1 combines with J gene TRBJ1-5; D is uncertain. The CDR3 consists of 12 residues. Trimming stripped 2 bases from V and 10 bases from J, with 9 bases between. Germline lookup yields CDR1 MNHNS and CDR2 SASEGT. CDR3 sequence reads: CASSELRGPQHF. CDR3 coding DNA: TGTGCCAGCAGTGAATTAAGAGGTCCCCAGCATTTT.

The rearrangement uses TRBV5-1 and TRBJ2-1, with 7 bases fitting TRBD1. V was pared by 4 bases and J by 3 bases, with 4 bases of the junction left unmatched. Germline V lookup: CDR1 SGHRS, CDR2 YFSETQ. The CDR3 length is 14 residues. The CDR3 sequence: CASSTGTVYNEQFF. CDR3 bases: TGCGCCAGCAGCACGGGGACAGTCTACAATGAGCAGTTCTTC. Together with reference TRBV5-1 and TRBJ2-1, the CDR3 gives the full variable domain: KAGVTQTPRYLIKTRGQQVTLSCSPISGHRSVSWYQQTPGQGLQFLFEYFSETQRNKGNFPGRFSGRQFSNSRSEMNVSTLELGDSALYLCASSTGTVYNEQFFGPGTRLTVL.

V gene TRBV19 combines with J gene TRBJ2-7; 7 bases align to TRBD2. The CDR3 is 17 residues long. Unmatched junction bases numbered 12, after V lost 1 base and J lost 3 bases. Germline loops: CDR1 LNHDA, CDR2 SQIVND (reference sequence). CDR3 DNA sequence: TGTGCCAGTAGTATAGGCCTAACCGGGACTACCAACTACGAGCAGTACTTC. It codes for CASSIGLTGTTNYEQYF.

J is TRBJ1-1 and V is TRBV12-3 or TRBV12-4; 7 bases align to TRBD1. After removal of 6 bases from V and 1 base from J, the junction contained 2 bases not matched to a gene. The CDR3 totals 13 residues. The CDR3 is CASSRQGNTEAFF. The CDR3, as DNA: TGTGCCAGCAGCCGACAGGGGAACACTGAAGCTTTCTTT.

V usage is TRBV9 and J usage is TRBJ2-3; D possibly corresponds to TRBD2 (7 bases). Germline loops: CDR1 SGDLS, CDR2 YYNGEE. Trimming cost V 4 bases and J 0 bases, with 15 bases left between them. This CDR3 contains 16 residues. DNA of the CDR3: TGTGCCAGCAGCCTTTCTGGGGGGGCGAGCACAGATACGCAGTATTTT. Translation gives CASSLSGGASTDTQYF.

The CDR3 is CASSSDRELSYNSPLHF. The CDR3 DNA reads as TGTGCCAGCAGCTCCGACAGGGAACTGTCCTATAATTCACCCCTCCACTTT. The rearrangement uses TRBV5-6 and TRBJ1-6; 7 positions match TRBD1. The CDR3 is 17 residues long. From germline, CDR1 is SGHDT and CDR2 YYEEEE. V was pared by 3 bases and J by 1 base, with 7 bases of the junction left unmatched.

The V call is TRBV4-1, the J call TRBJ2-5; D tentatively fits TRBD1 or TRBD2 (5 bases each). Germline CDR1 and CDR2: MGHRA and YSYEKL. The CDR3 is 14 residues long. Trimming removed 0 bases from V and 6 bases from J, with 11 bases in between. The DNA of the CDR3 is TGCGCCAGCAGCCAAGATTTGAGGGGAAAGACCCAGTACTTC. Translated, it gives CASSQDLRGKTQYF.

The chain recombines TRBV6-2 or TRBV6-3 with TRBJ2-1, with 9 bases matching TRBD2. Germline V CDR1 and CDR2: MNHEY, SVGEGT. The CDR3 has 15 residues. Trimming at V came to 4 bases and at J to 6 bases, leaving 7 bases not matched to a gene. This CDR3 is CASSSRRGGRNEQFF. CDR3 DNA: TGTGCCAGCAGTTCGCGGCGGGGGGGCCGCAATGAGCAGTTCTTC.

The rearrangement uses TRBV29-1 and TRBJ2-1; 8 nucleotides align to TRBD2. The junction had 17 bases not matched to a gene; V was cut back by 7 bases and J by 9 bases. In germline, CDR1 is SQVTM, CDR2 ANQGSEA. This CDR3 region has 15 residues. In DNA form, the CDR3 reads TGCAGCGCCCGCCCATTGGGTAGCGGGATAGGTGAGCAGTTCTTC. The encoded protein is CSARPLGSGIGEQFF.

The J gene is TRBJ1-3, the V gene TRBV5-4, with D perhaps TRBD1 (5 bases). CDR3 length equals 15 residues. V dropped 0 bases and J dropped 2 bases, with 9 bases sitting between them. From germline, CDR1 is SGHNT and CDR2 YYREEE (reference sequence). The CDR3, as DNA: TGTGCCAGCAGCTTGGTAGGGGAGGCTGGAAACACCATATATTTT. As protein: CASSLVGEAGNTIYF.

CDR3 in DNA: TGTGCCAGTACCCAAAGGGGGGGACCGCTTTATGGCTACACCTTC. Protein product: CASTQRGGPLYGYTF. The chain has TRBV19 and TRBJ1-2; D might be TRBD1 (6 bases). Trimming cost V 7 bases and J 5 bases, with 20 bases left between them. The length of the CDR3 is 15 residues. CDR1 and CDR2 (germline): LNHDA, SQIVND (reference sequence). Together with reference TRBV19 and TRBJ1-2, the CDR3 gives the full variable domain: DGGITQSPKYLFRKEGQNVTLSCEQNLNHDAMYWYRQDPGQGLRLIYYSQIVNDFQKGDIAEGYSVSREKKESFPLTVTSAQKNPTAFYLCASTQRGGPLYGYTFGSGTRLTVV.

The chain is built from TRBV19 and TRBJ1-1; D might be TRBD1 (6 bases). Germline CDR1 LNHDA, CDR2 SQIVND (reference sequence). This CDR3 comprises 13 residues. Trimming removed 8 bases from V and 2 bases from J, with 12 bases in between. The CDR3 protein is CASQGTANTEAFF. Written as DNA, the CDR3 is TGTGCCAGTCAGGGGACGGCTAACACTGAAGCTTTCTTT.

The chain links TRBV6-4 to TRBJ1-6, with a weak D call TRBD1 (6 bases). Germline CDR1 MRHNA, CDR2 SNTAGT. V was trimmed by 5 bases and J by 4 bases, leaving 12 bases between them. The length of the CDR3 is 15 residues. CDR3 bases: TGTGCCAGCAGTCAGCTCAGGGGTTATAATTCACCCCTCCACTTT. This encodes CASSQLRGYNSPLHF.

The rearrangement joins TRBV7-8 to TRBJ1-3; 10 bases align to TRBD1. This CDR3 is built from 17 residues. Germline V gene data show CDR1 as SGHVS and CDR2 as FQNEAQ. The J segment lost 2 bases and the V segment lost 2 bases, leaving 6 bases of the junction unmatched. CDR3 sequence: CASSLMDRGTTGNTIYF. CDR3 coding DNA: TGTGCCAGCAGCTTAATGGACAGGGGGACGACTGGAAACACCATATATTTT. Based on the CDR3 plus reference TRBV7-8 and TRBJ1-3, the full variable domain is GAGVSQSPRYKVAKRGQDVALRCDPISGHVSLFWYQQALGQGPEFLTYFQNEAQLDKSGLPSDRFFAERPEGSVSTLKIQRTQQEDSAVYLCASSLMDRGTTGNTIYFGEGSWLTVV.

This clone is a singleton in its sample. This CDR3 is CASSYQRHLNTEAFF. The CDR3 DNA sequence: TGTGCCAGCAGTTACCAGAGGCACCTGAACACTGAAGCTTTCTTT. This rearrangement joins TRBV6-6 to TRBJ1-1; no firm D call. The CDR3 is made up of 15 amino acids. Deletions cut 2 bases from V and 0 bases from J, with 10 bases between. Germline assignment: CDR1 MNHNY and CDR2 SVGAGI (reference sequence).

The rearrangement uses TRBV5-4 and TRBJ2-7, with TRBD2 identical over 7 bases. Germline V gene sequence: CDR1 SGHNT, CDR2 YYREEE (reference sequence). The CDR3 covers 14 residues. The trim removed 4 bases at V and 0 bases at J, leaving 4 bases unmatched. CDR3 nucleotide sequence: TGTGCCAGCAGCACGAAGCGGGACTCCTACGAGCAGTACTTC. Encoded protein: CASSTKRDSYEQYF.

This sequence joins TRBV2 and TRBJ2-2; D remains unclear. The length of the CDR3 is 13 residues. Germline loops: CDR1 SNHLY, CDR2 FYNNEI. V lost 4 bases, J lost 3 bases, and 6 bases lay in between. CDR3 bases: TGTGCCAGCAGTGGCACTTACACCGGGGAGCTGTTTTTT. It yields the protein CASSGTYTGELFF.

The J gene is TRBJ1-1, the V gene TRBV29-1, with a tentative D call TRBD1 (5 bases). Per the germline V gene, CDR1 is SQVTM and CDR2 is ANQGSEA. The V and J ends lost 6 bases and 6 bases respectively, with 20 bases between them. The CDR3 is 14 residues long. The CDR3 spells CSVPSDTWGAEAFF. Written as DNA, the CDR3 is TGCAGCGTCCCATCCGATACTTGGGGCGCTGAAGCTTTCTTT.

The chain has TRBV2 and TRBJ1-2, with 12 bases matching TRBD1. This CDR3 is built from 13 residues. CDR1 is SNHLY, CDR2 FYNNEI, per germline. With 8 bases clipped from V and 14 bases from J, the junction kept 12 bases outside the gene matches. CDR3 in amino acids: CASHGTGGLIITF. CDR3 coding DNA: TGTGCCAGCCACGGGACAGGGGGCCTCATCATTACCTTC.

V is TRBV5-4 and J is TRBJ1-4, with 7 bases identical to TRBD1. Trimming removed 5 bases from V and 7 bases from J; junction bases left unmatched: 11. This CDR3 contains 15 residues. Germline-derived CDR1 and CDR2 are SGHNT and YYREEE (reference sequence). CDR3 loop: CASSQQGVSAEKLFF. In DNA, the CDR3 is TGTGCCAGCAGTCAGCAGGGGGTGTCGGCTGAAAAACTGTTTTTT.

This clone was seen more than once but under ten times. The chain couples TRBV4-1 to TRBJ1-5; D is undetermined. Germline V gene lookup returns CDR1 MGHRA and CDR2 YSYEKL. This CDR3 is 17 amino acids long. V shed 4 bases and J shed 0 bases, with 16 bases lying between them. CDR3 in amino acids: CASSPLPQDYSNQPQHF. The CDR3 nucleotides read TGCGCCAGCAGCCCCCTACCGCAGGACTATAGCAATCAGCCCCAGCATTTT.

The chain couples TRBV27 to TRBJ1-2; tentative D call: TRBD1 (5 bases). CDR3 length equals 16 residues. V was trimmed by 2 bases and J by 8 bases, leaving 21 bases between them. Germline V gene sequence: CDR1 MNHEY, CDR2 SMNVEV (reference sequence). CDR3 in amino acids: CASSLNGQGYSRGYTF. The CDR3 nucleotides read TGTGCCAGCAGTTTAAATGGCCAGGGATACTCGCGAGGCTACACCTTC.